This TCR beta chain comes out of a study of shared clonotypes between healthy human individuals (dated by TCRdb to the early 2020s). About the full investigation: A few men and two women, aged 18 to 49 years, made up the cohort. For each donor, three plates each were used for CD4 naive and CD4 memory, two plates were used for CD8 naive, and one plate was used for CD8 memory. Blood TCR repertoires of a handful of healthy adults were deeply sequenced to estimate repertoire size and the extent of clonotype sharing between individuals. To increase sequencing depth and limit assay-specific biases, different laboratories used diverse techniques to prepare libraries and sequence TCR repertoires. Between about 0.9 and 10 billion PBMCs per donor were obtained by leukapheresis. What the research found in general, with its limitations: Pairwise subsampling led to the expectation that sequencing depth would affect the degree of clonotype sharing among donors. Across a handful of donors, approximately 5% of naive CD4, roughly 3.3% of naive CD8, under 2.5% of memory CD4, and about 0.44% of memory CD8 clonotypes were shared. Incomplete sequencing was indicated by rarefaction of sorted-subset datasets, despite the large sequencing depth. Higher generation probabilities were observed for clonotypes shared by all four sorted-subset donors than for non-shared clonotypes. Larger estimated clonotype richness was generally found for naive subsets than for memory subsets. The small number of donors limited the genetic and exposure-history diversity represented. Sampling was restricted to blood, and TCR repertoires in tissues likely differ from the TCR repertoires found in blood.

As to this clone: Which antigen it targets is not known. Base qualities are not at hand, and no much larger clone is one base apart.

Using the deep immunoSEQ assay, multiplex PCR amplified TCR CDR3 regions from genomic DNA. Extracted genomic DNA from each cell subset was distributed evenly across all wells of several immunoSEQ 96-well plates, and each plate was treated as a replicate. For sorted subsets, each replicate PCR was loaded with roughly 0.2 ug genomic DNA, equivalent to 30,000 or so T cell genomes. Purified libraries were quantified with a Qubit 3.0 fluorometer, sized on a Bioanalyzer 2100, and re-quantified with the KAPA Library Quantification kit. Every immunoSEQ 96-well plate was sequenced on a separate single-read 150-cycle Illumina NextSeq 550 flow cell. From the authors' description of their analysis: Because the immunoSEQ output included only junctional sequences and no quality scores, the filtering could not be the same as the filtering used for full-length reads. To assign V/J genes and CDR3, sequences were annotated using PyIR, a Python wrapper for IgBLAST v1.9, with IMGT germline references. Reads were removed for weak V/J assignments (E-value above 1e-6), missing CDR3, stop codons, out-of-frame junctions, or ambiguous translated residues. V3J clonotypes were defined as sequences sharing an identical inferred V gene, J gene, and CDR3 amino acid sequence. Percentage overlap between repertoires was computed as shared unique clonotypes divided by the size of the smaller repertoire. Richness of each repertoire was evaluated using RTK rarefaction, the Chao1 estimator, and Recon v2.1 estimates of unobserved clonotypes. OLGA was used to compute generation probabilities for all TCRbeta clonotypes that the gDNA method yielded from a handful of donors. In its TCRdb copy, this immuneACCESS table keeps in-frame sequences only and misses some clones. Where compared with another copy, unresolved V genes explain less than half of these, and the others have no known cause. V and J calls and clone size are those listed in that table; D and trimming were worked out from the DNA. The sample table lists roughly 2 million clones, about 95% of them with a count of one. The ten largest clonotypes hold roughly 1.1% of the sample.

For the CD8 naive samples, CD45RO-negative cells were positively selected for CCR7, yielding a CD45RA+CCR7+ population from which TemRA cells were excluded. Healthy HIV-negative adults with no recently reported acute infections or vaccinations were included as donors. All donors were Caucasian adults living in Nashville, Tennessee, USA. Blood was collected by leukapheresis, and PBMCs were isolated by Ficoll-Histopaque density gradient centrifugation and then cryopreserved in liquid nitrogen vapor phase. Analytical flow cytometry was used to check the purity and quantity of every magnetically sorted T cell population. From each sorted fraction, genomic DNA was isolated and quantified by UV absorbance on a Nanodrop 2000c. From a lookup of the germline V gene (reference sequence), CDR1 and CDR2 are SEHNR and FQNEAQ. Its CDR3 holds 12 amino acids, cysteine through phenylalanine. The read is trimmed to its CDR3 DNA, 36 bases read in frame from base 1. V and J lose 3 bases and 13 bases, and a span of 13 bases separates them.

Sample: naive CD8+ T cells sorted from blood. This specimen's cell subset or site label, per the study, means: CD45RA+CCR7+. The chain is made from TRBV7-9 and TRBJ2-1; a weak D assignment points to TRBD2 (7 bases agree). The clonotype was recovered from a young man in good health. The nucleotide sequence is TGTGCCAGCAGCTTCGGGGGGCGGGAACAGTTCTTC. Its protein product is CASSFGGREQFF. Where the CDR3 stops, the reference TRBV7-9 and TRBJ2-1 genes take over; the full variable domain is DTGVSQNPRHKITKRGQNVTFRCDPISEHNRLYWYRQTLGQGPEFLTYFQNEAQLEKSRLLSDRFSAERPKGSFSTLEIQRTEQGDSAMYLCASSFGGREQFFGPGTRLTVL.